The T cell receptor beta chain under discussion was sequenced for a study of CD8+CD57+ T cells in acquired aplastic anemia. The wider study: Across the sorted CD4+ and CD8+ cells, DNA amounts averaged roughly 3.5 ug. Among healthy donors, CD4+ cells averaged about 9.9 million reads.

Study-wide results and caveats: Patients and controls shared over 25 CD8+ CDR3 sequences. With respect to CD8+ Simpson's diversity, patients and controls did not differ significantly.

This clonotype was observed at least ten times. The antigen remains unidentified. The use of genomic DNA as template underpinned the TCR beta VDJ and CDR3 profiling. One entry per CDR3 protein results from TCRdb running MiXCR on the reads. The sample includes about 210,000 distinct CDR3 sequences, over 60% of them seen just once. The CDR3 is made up of 17 amino acids. Germline V gives CDR1 DFQATT, CDR2 SNEGSKA (reference sequence). Germline trimming cut 6 bases from V and 0 bases from J; bases unmatched to any gene: 11. Sequenced input: sorted CD4+, CD8+, or CD8+CD57+ T cells (not recorded which) from PBMCs. The origin of this receptor is a human donor in good health. The rearrangement joins TRBV20-1 to TRBJ1-5, with TRBD1 matching 10 bases. The CDR3 region has the DNA TGCAGTGCAACCGACAGGGGGCGGTTGTATAGCAATCAGCCCCAGCATTTT. It is translated as CSATDRGRLYSNQPQHF.